A selection of T cell receptor beta chains follows, all from one sample in a study of tumor and adjacent non-tumor tissue in lung cancer. TCRdb analysed the multiplex PCR reads with MiXCR anew, one entry per CDR3 protein. The repertoire holds just over 200,000 distinct CDR3 sequences, with 70% to 75% as singletons. Sequenced: lung tumor tissue. Receptors originate from a man aged 60-69 years with non-small cell lung cancer. Both conserved end residues are part of each CDR3. A D gene is named only where the DNA matches it firmly. Size is stated for part of the rows, as once, few or many counts, or as a class when the clone is expanded.

>.|TRBJ2-2|TRBV10-2|.
CVSSEFSGELFF
TGCGTCAGCAGTGAGTTTTCCGGGGAGCTGTTTTTT
>.|TRBJ1-6|TRBV12-3/TRBV12-4|.
CANAPRAYYSPLHF
TGTGCCAACGCTCCTCGGGCGTATTATTCACCCCTCCACTTT
>.|TRBJ2-3|TRBV11-2|.
CVSRGGAGLSTDTQYF
TGTGTCAGCAGGGGAGGGGCTGGGCTCAGCACAGATACGCAATATTTT
>.|TRBJ2-5|TRBV5-6|.
CASCLAGRVETQYF
TGTGCCAGCTGCTTGGCAGGGCGTGTAGAGACCCAGTACTTC
>.|TRBJ2-6|TRBV11-3|.
CASSLVGQTSGANVVTF
TGTGCCAGCAGTTTAGTTGGGCAGACCTCTGGGGCCAACGTCGTGACTTTC
>TRBD1|TRBJ1-3|TRBV10-2|.
CASRQGVAGNTIYF
TGCGCCAGCCGACAGGGGGTCGCTGGAAACACCATATATTTT
>.|TRBJ2-3|TRBV11-3|.
CARSFPNTMTDAQYF
TGTGCCAGGAGCTTCCCGAACACAATGACAGATGCGCAGTATTTT
>.|TRBJ2-5|TRBV28|few
CASSLPVKETQYF
TGTGCCAGCAGTTTACCGGTAAAGGAGACCCAGTACTTC
>.|TRBJ1-1|TRBV6-2/TRBV6-3|.
CVSRKGDRIQAFF
TGTGTCAGCAGAAAGGGAGATCGTATCCAGGCTTTCTTT
>TRBD1|TRBJ2-1|TRBV20-1|.
CSADRAHNELFF
TGCAGTGCCGACAGGGCTCACAATGAGCTGTTCTTC
>.|TRBJ2-1|TRBV6-2/TRBV6-3|.
CASTDQTVRNEQFF
TGTGCCAGCACCGACCAGACAGTCCGCAATGAGCAGTTCTTC
>TRBD1|TRBJ1-2|TRBV7-9|.
CASSLKGAFYYGYTF
TGTGCCAGCAGCTTAAAGGGGGCGTTCTACTATGGCTACACCTTC
>TRBD2|TRBJ2-7|TRBV11-1|.
CDSSPGTSGGSQEQYF
TGTGACAGCAGCCCGGGAACTAGCGGGGGGTCACAAGAGCAGTACTTC
>.|TRBJ2-7|TRBV11-1|.
CASSLAPLRGCEQYF
TGTGCCAGCAGCTTAGCGCCGTTAAGGGGCTGCGAGCAGTACTTT
>.|TRBJ2-2|TRBV6-1|.
CASNEVPLGQNTGELFF
TGTGCCAGCAATGAAGTCCCTTTGGGGCAAAACACAGGGGAGCTGTTTTTT
>.|TRBJ1-6|TRBV6-5|once
CASSLQELNSPLHF
TGTGCCAGCAGTCTACAGGAGCTTAATTCACCCCTCCACTTT
>.|TRBJ1-1|TRBV11-2|.
CGSSLGGARTEAFF
TGTGGCAGCAGCTTGGGAGGGGCTCGAACTGAAGCTTTCTTT
>.|TRBJ2-1|TRBV11-1|.
CASIHRDSHEQFF
TGTGCCAGCATCCACCGGGACTCCCATGAGCAGTTCTTT
>.|TRBJ2-5|TRBV5-8|.
CASSSAETQYF
TGTGCCAGCAGCTCCGCAGAGACCCAGTACTTC
>.|TRBJ1-1|TRBV11-3|.
CASILDSNFEAFF
TGTGCCAGCATCTTAGACAGTAACTTTGAAGCTTTCTTT
>.|TRBJ2-2|TRBV11-1|.
CASSFGRDTGELFF
TGTGCCAGCAGCTTTGGTCGAGACACCGGGGAGCTGTTTTTT
>TRBD1|TRBJ1-2|TRBV6-5|few
CASAQGTVYGYTF
TGTGCCAGCGCCCAAGGGACAGTCTATGGCTACACCTTC
>.|TRBJ1-5|TRBV6-1|few
CASITVAGSGNQPQHF
TGTGCCAGCATCACAGTGGCTGGGTCGGGCAATCAGCCCCAGCATTTT
>.|TRBJ2-5|TRBV29-1|.
CSVGRVGTRGDLETQYF
TGCAGTGTGGGAAGGGTCGGAACTAGGGGGGACCTAGAGACCCAGTACTTC
>TRBD1|TRBJ1-6|TRBV11-2|.
CPGSQTGGSSPLHF
TGTCCCGGCAGCCAGACAGGGGGTTCATCACCCCTCCACTTT
>TRBD1|TRBJ2-3|TRBV29-1|.
CSVLTLGQNTDTQYF
TGCAGCGTCCTAACGCTGGGACAGAACACAGATACGCAGTATTTT
>.|TRBJ1-1|TRBV5-5|.
CASSFQGGVNTEAFF
TGTGCCAGCAGCTTCCAAGGCGGGGTTAACACTGAAGCTTTCTTT
>TRBD1|TRBJ1-1|TRBV6-5|many
CASSLRAGGTEAFF
TGTGCCAGCAGCCTACGGGCAGGGGGCACTGAAGCTTTCTTT